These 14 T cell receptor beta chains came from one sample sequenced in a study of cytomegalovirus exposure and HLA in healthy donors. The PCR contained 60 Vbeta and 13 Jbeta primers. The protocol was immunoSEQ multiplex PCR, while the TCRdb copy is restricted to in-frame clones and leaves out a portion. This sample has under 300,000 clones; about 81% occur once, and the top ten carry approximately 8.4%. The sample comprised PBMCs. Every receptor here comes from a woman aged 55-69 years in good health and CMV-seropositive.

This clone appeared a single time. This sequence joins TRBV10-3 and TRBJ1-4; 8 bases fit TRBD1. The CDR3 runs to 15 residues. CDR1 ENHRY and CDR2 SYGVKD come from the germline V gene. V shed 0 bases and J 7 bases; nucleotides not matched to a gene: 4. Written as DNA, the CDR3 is TGTGCCATCAGTGAGTCCAGGGGGCTCGGTGAAAAACTGTTTTTT. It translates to CAISESRGLGEKLFF.

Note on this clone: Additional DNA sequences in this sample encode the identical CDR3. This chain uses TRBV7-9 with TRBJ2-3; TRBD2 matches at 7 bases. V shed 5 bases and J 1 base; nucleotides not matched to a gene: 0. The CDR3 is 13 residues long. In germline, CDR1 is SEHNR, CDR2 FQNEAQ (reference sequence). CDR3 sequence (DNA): TGTGCCAGCAGCACTAGCGGCACAGATACGCAGTATTTT. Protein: CASSTSGTDTQYF.

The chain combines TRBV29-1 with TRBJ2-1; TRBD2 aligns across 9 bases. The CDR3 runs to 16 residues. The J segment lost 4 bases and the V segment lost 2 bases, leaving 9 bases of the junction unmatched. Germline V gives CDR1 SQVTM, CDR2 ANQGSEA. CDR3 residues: CSVEPTSGPSYNEQFF. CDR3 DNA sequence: TGCAGCGTTGAACCGACTAGCGGCCCTTCATACAATGAGCAGTTCTTC.

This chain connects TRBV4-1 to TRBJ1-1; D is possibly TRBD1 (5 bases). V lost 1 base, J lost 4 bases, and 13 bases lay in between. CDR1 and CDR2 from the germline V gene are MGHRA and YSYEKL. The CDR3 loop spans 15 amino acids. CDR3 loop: CASSQVNRGATEAFF. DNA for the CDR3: TGCGCCAGCAGCCAAGTAAATAGGGGTGCCACTGAAGCTTTCTTT.

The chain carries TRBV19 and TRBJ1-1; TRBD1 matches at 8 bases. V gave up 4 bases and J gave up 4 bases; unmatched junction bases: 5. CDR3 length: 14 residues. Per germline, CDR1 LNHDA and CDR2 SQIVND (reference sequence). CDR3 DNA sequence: TGTGCCAGTAGTACGACAGGGGCGGCCACTGAAGCTTTCTTT. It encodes CASSTTGAATEAFF. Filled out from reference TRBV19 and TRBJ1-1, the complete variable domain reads DGGITQSPKYLFRKEGQNVTLSCEQNLNHDAMYWYRQDPGQGLRLIYYSQIVNDFQKGDIAEGYSVSREKKESFPLTVTSAQKNPTAFYLCASSTTGAATEAFFGQGTRLTVV.

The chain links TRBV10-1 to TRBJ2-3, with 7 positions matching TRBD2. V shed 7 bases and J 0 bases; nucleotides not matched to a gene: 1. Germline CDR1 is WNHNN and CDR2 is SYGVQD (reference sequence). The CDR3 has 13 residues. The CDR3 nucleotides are TGCGCCAGCAAAGCGGGGAGCACAGATACGCAGTATTTT. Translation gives CASKAGSTDTQYF.

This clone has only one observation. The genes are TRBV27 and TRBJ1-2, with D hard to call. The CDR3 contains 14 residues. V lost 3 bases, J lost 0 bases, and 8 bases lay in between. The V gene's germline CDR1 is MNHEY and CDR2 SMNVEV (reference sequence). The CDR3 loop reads CASSLAETNYGYTF. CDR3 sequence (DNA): TGTGCCAGCAGTTTGGCAGAAACTAACTATGGCTACACCTTC.

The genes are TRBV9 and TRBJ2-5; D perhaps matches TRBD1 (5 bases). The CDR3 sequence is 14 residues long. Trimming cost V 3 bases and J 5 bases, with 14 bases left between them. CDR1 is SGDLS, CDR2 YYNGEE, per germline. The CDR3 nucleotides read TGTGCCAGCAGCGCCGGACAACAAGGCGAGACCCAGTACTTC. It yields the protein CASSAGQQGETQYF.

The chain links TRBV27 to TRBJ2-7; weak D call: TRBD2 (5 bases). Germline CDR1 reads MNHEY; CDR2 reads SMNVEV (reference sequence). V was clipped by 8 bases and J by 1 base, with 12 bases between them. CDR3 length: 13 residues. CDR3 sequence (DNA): TGTGCCAGCGGACTTTCGAGGTCCTACGAGCAGTACTTC. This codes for CASGLSRSYEQYF.

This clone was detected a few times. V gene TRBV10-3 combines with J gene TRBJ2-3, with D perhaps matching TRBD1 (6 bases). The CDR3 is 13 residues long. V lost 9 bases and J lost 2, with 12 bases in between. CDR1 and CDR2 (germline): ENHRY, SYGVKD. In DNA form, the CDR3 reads TGTGCCATGCAGGGGCACCCCACAGATACGCAGTATTTT. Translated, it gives CAMQGHPTDTQYF.

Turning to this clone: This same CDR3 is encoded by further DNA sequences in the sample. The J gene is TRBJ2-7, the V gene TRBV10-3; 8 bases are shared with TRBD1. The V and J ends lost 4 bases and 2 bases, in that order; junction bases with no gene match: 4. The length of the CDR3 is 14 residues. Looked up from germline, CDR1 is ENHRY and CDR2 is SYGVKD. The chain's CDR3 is CAISAGTGPYEQYF. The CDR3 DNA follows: TGTGCCATCAGTGCCGGGACAGGTCCCTACGAGCAGTACTTC.

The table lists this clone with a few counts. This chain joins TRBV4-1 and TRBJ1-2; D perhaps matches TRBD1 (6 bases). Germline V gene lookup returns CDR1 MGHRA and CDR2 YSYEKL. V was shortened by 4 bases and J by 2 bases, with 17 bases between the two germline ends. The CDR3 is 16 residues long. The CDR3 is CASSLPWGQPNYGYTF. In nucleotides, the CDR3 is TGCGCCAGCAGCCTCCCATGGGGACAACCAAACTATGGCTACACCTTC.

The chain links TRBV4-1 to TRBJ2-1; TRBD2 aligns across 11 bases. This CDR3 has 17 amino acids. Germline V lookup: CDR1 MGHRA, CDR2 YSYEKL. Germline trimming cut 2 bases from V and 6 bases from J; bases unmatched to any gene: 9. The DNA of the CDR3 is TGCGCCAGCAGCCAAAGTAGAGTACTAGCGGGAGTCAATGAGCAGTTCTTC. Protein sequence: CASSQSRVLAGVNEQFF.

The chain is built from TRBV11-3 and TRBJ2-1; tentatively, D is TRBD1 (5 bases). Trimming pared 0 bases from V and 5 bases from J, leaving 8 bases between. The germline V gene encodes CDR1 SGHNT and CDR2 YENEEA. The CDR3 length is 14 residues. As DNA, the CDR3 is TGTGCCAGCAGCTTAGATCACAGGAACAATGAGCAGTTCTTC. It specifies CASSLDHRNNEQFF.